This T cell receptor beta chain was sequenced during a study of blood T cell repertoires in COVID-19. Study at large: Some COVID-19 samples were acute and others convalescent; all came from the United States, Italy and Spain. The analysed material was cDNA or gDNA that came from T cells, B-cell-depleted T cells, or PBMCs.

On this clone itself: This specimen includes other DNA sequences encoding the same CDR3.

TCRdb's table, derived via immunoSEQ multiplex PCR, lists solely in-frame clones and lacks some. This table has 200,000 to 250,000 clones, about 90% appearing once. This CDR3 is 15 amino acids long. After removal of 0 bases from V and 3 bases from J, the junction contained 2 bases not matched to a gene. Germline CDR1 is SGHRS and CDR2 is YFSETQ. The V gene is TRBV5-1, the J gene TRBJ2-3, with 9 bases fitting TRBD2. The TCR originated in a man aged 40-49 years with active or convalescent COVID-19. The sequenced sample was peripheral blood. CDR3 sequence: CASSLVAGGTDTQYF. CDR3 DNA sequence: TGCGCCAGCAGCTTGGTCGCGGGAGGGACAGATACGCAGTATTTT.